A single sample gave rise to the 27 T cell receptor beta chains below, sequenced in a study of CD8 T cells in ankylosing spondylitis. Using its own MiXCR run on the 5' RACE reads, TCRdb lists one record per CDR3 protein. This sample has 210,000 or so distinct CDR3 sequences, with roughly 8% found just once. The sequenced sample was blood, either unsorted or a sorted T cell fraction (not recorded which). These TCRs come from a female donor with ankylosing spondylitis or in good health (not recorded which).

This clonotype was seen repeatedly, ten times or more. The rearrangement links TRBV14 to TRBJ2-1; maybe TRBD2 (6 bases). The CDR3 length is 14 residues. V was clipped by 0 bases and J by 7 bases, with 10 bases between them. Germline lookup yields CDR1 SGHDN and CDR2 FVKESK. The CDR3 nucleotides read TGTGCCAGCAGCCAAGAAGGGAGGCCGAATGAGCAGTTCTTC. Translating gives CASSQEGRPNEQFF. Variable domain in full (rest from reference TRBV14 and TRBJ2-1): EAGVTQFPSHSVIEKGQTVTLRCDPISGHDNLYWYRRVMGKEIKFLLHFVKESKQDESGMPNNRFLAERTGGTYSTLKVQPAELEDSGVYFCASSQEGRPNEQFFGPGTRLTVL.

This clonotype was seen at least ten times. As DNA, the CDR3 is TGTGCCAGCAGTTGGGACAGCACGCTACAGCCCCAGCATTTT. Its translation is CASSWDSTLQPQHF. The rearrangement links TRBV6-2 or TRBV6-3 to TRBJ1-5, with 7 bases that match TRBD1. The CDR3 runs to 14 residues. V dropped 4 bases and J dropped 7; count of bases not matched to a gene: 7. The V gene's germline CDR1 is MNHEY and CDR2 SVGEGT.

This clonotype was recorded many times. The chain combines TRBV11-2 with TRBJ1-1; no definite D call. The ends were cut back, 3 bases at V and 3 bases at J, with 20 bases in the middle. This CDR3 spans 17 amino acids. CDR1 SGHAT and CDR2 FQNNGV come from the germline V gene. In nucleotides, the CDR3 is TGTGCCAGCAGCTTGAGGAGGGCGCCGGTCAAATACACTGAAGCTTTCTTT. Its protein product is CASSLRRAPVKYTEAFF. Looking up the rest from reference TRBV11-2 and TRBJ1-1 gives the full variable domain: EAGVAQSPRYKIIEKRQSVAFWCNPISGHATLYWYQQILGQGPKLLIQFQNNGVVDDSQLPKDRFSAERLKGVDSTLKIQPAKLEDSAVYLCASSLRRAPVKYTEAFFGQGTRLTVV.

This clonotype appeared many times. J is TRBJ2-1 and V is TRBV20-1; no firm D call. Germline assignment: CDR1 DFQATT and CDR2 SNEGSKA (reference sequence). This CDR3 has 13 amino acids. With 5 bases removed from V and 4 bases from J, the gap between germline ends came to 12 bases. The CDR3 nucleotides read TGCAGTGCTCACCCGCCCAGTTACAATGAGCAGTTCTTC. Residues: CSAHPPSYNEQFF.

The table lists this clonotype with many counts. The chain uses TRBV5-1 and TRBJ2-3, with 8 bases aligning to TRBD1. The CDR3 contains 16 residues. Trimming removed 0 bases from V and 4 bases from J; junction bases left unmatched: 7. Germline CDR1 is SGHRS and CDR2 is YFSETQ. The CDR3 protein is CASSLGGQGIPDTQYF. CDR3 coding DNA: TGCGCCAGCAGCTTGGGAGGACAGGGAATCCCAGATACGCAGTATTTT.

Ten or more counts support this clonotype. The chain is built from TRBV28 and TRBJ2-7; D gene uncertain. The CDR3 length is 12 residues. The germline CDR1 and CDR2 sequences are MDHEN and SYDVKM. Trimming removed 5 bases from V and 5 bases from J, with 10 bases in between. CDR3 loop: CASSPPAHEQYF. The CDR3 nucleotides read TGTGCCAGCAGTCCCCCAGCCCACGAGCAGTACTTC.

This clonotype was found many times. This chain's CDR3 is CSAESLTSGLYEQYF. CDR3 sequence (DNA): TGCAGTGCGGAATCCCTAACTAGCGGCCTGTACGAGCAGTACTTC. The V call is TRBV20-1, the J call TRBJ2-7; 8 nucleotides line up with TRBD2. CDR1 and CDR2 (germline): DFQATT, SNEGSKA (reference sequence). There are 15 residues in the CDR3. V lost 6 bases and J lost 4; bases outside the gene matches: 14.

This clonotype was detected ten times or more. The V and J genes are TRBV5-1 and TRBJ2-2, with 10 bases identical to TRBD2. Germline trimming cut 4 bases from V and 7 bases from J; bases unmatched to any gene: 10. CDR1 is SGHRS and CDR2 is YFSETQ in the germline V gene. There are 16 residues in the CDR3. CDR3 region: CASSLRASGSIGELFF. For the CDR3, the DNA is TGCGCCAGCAGCCTTCGCGCTAGCGGGAGCATCGGGGAGCTGTTTTTT.

To note about this clonotype: The junction does not match germline at one end; this may be a read error. This chain joins TRBV20-1 and TRBJ2-3; D is perhaps TRBD2 (5 bases). This CDR3 spans 16 amino acids. Germline values: CDR1 DFQATT, CDR2 SNEGSKA (reference sequence). CDR3 amino acids: CCALRFAGDVTDTQYF. The CDR3 DNA reads TGCTGTGCTCTTCGTTTCGCGGGCGACGTCACAGATACGCAGTATTTT.

The chain uses TRBV7-9 and TRBJ2-5; D tentatively fits TRBD1 or TRBD2 (5 bases each). The CDR3 has 15 amino acids. Trimming removed 1 base from V and 5 bases from J, with 14 bases in between. Germline lookup yields CDR1 SEHNR and CDR2 FQNEAQ (reference sequence). The CDR3 DNA is TGTGCCAGCAGCTTAGACGGGACCTATGTGGAGACCCAGTACTTC. Its translation: CASSLDGTYVETQYF. Full variable domain (rest looked up from reference TRBV7-9 and TRBJ2-5): DTGVSQNPRHKITKRGQNVTFRCDPISEHNRLYWYRQTLGQGPEFLTYFQNEAQLEKSRLLSDRFSAERPKGSFSTLEIQRTEQGDSAMYLCASSLDGTYVETQYFGPGTRLLVL.

This clonotype was observed many times. V gene TRBV28 combines with J gene TRBJ2-4, with D unresolved. This CDR3 has 15 residues. Germline V gene sequence: CDR1 MDHEN, CDR2 SYDVKM. With 2 bases removed from V and 0 bases from J, the gap between germline ends came to 8 bases. The CDR3, as DNA: TGTGCCAGCAGTTTAGCGAGACTAGCCAAAAACATTCAGTACTTC. This gives the protein CASSLARLAKNIQYF.

The chain employs TRBV11-1 and TRBJ2-7, with D unclear. The CDR3 length is 13 residues. Germline V lookup: CDR1 SGHAT, CDR2 FQDESV (reference sequence). Trimming removed 0 bases from V and 4 bases from J, with 7 bases in between. CDR3: CASSLAAQYEQYF. CDR3 DNA: TGTGCCAGCAGCTTAGCGGCCCAGTACGAGCAGTACTTC.

This clonotype came up many times. The V and J genes are TRBV29-1 and TRBJ2-1, with TRBD2 identical over 7 bases. J gave up 9 bases and V 4 bases, and 12 bases lay outside the gene matches. Germline values: CDR1 SQVTM, CDR2 ANQGSEA. The CDR3 has 14 amino acids. As DNA, the CDR3 is TGCAGCGTTGGAGGGGCGGGGGACCTGCGTGAGCAGTTCTTC. As protein: CSVGGAGDLREQFF.

This clonotype was seen ten or more times. The chain joins TRBV7-9 to TRBJ1-3; perhaps TRBD1 as D (5 bases). Germline CDR1 and CDR2: SEHNR and FQNEAQ (reference sequence). The ends were cut back, 2 bases at V and 7 bases at J, with 15 bases in the middle. The CDR3 has 15 amino acids. The CDR3 protein is CASSLPSGGMNTIYF. CDR3 nucleotide sequence: TGTGCCAGCAGCTTACCGTCGGGGGGGATGAACACCATATATTTT.

This clonotype was recorded many times. This chain joins TRBV5-1 and TRBJ2-5, with no clear D. CDR1 SGHRS and CDR2 YFSETQ come from the germline V gene. The CDR3 is made up of 11 amino acids. V lost 3 bases and J lost 5, with 5 bases in between. CDR3 loop: CASSWRETQYF. In DNA, the CDR3 is TGCGCCAGCAGCTGGCGGGAGACCCAGTACTTC.

The CDR3 region is CASSLLSGLNTDTQYF. DNA for the CDR3: TGTGCCAGCAGCTTACTATCGGGACTCAACACAGATACGCAGTATTTT. The rearrangement uses TRBV7-9 and TRBJ2-3; tentative D call: TRBD2 (6 bases). The CDR3 length is 16 residues. Trimming shortened V by 2 bases and J by 2 bases, and 14 bases separated the two germline ends. Germline values: CDR1 SEHNR, CDR2 FQNEAQ (reference sequence).

This clonotype has only a few counts. This chain uses TRBV7-2 with TRBJ1-1, with D possibly matching TRBD1 (5 bases). CDR1 is SGHTA, CDR2 FQGNSA, per germline. CDR3 length: 14 amino acids. V dropped 1 base and J dropped 2 bases, with 8 bases sitting between them. The CDR3 reads CASSLVRGNTEAFF. The DNA for the CDR3 is TGTGCCAGCAGCTTAGTAAGGGGCAACACTGAAGCTTTCTTT. The full variable domain, completed using reference TRBV7-2 and TRBJ1-1, is GAGVSQSPSNKVTEKGKDVELRCDPISGHTALYWYRQSLGQGLEFLIYFQGNSAPDKSGLPSDRFSAERTGGSVSTLTIQRTQQEDSAVYLCASSLVRGNTEAFFGQGTRLTVV.

Ten or more counts support this clonotype. Here the CDR3 reads CASSGGTGRRETQYF. For the CDR3, the DNA is TGTGCCAGCAGTGGTGGGACAGGGAGGCGGGAGACCCAGTACTTC. The V call is TRBV6-1, the J call TRBJ2-5; TRBD1 aligns across 9 bases. The CDR3 runs 15 residues. Germline CDR1 MNHNS, CDR2 SASEGT. J gave up 5 bases and V 4 bases, and 8 bases lay outside the gene matches.

This clonotype occurred many times. The chain employs TRBV28 and TRBJ1-2; 7 bases are a match to TRBD1. V shed 2 bases, J shed 8 bases, and the junction held 8 bases outside the gene matches. The CDR3 spans 14 residues. Germline CDR1 reads MDHEN; CDR2 reads SYDVKM. The CDR3 region is CASSLEGRQGGYTF. The CDR3 DNA reads as TGTGCCAGCAGTTTAGAGGGCCGACAGGGCGGCTACACCTTC.

In its sample, this clonotype was seen many times. This chain connects TRBV12-3 or TRBV12-4 to TRBJ1-1, with D perhaps TRBD1 (6 bases). Trimming cost V 5 bases and J 11 bases, with 15 bases left between them. This CDR3 is built from 12 residues. The CDR3 bases are TGTGCCAGCAGTCCCCCCCAGGGGCCGGCTTTCTTT. It is translated as CASSPPQGPAFF.

The chain has TRBV11-2 and TRBJ2-5, with 7 bases identical to TRBD2. The CDR3 is made up of 15 amino acids. CDR1 and CDR2 from the germline V gene are SGHAT and FQNNGV. V lost 0 bases to trimming and J lost 4 bases; unmatched junction nucleotides: 5. The CDR3: CASSLERERGETQYF. CDR3 sequence (DNA): TGTGCCAGCAGCTTAGAGCGGGAGAGGGGAGAGACCCAGTACTTC.

This clonotype was recorded a few times. The chain combines TRBV18 with TRBJ2-7, with no clear D. Germline loops: CDR1 KGHSH, CDR2 LQKENI. The CDR3 consists of 15 residues. Trimming pared 4 bases from V and 0 bases from J, leaving 13 bases between. As DNA, the CDR3 is TGTGCCAGCTCACTGTCGGGCGACATCTCCTACGAGCAGTACTTC. As protein: CASSLSGDISYEQYF. The complete variable domain, with remaining parts taken from reference TRBV18 and TRBJ2-7, reads NAGVMQNPRHLVRRRGQEARLRCSPMKGHSHVYWYRQLPEEGLKFMVYLQKENIIDESGMPKERFSAEFPKEGPSILRIQQVVRGDSAAYFCASSLSGDISYEQYFGPGTRLTVT.

The table lists this clonotype with many counts. This chain connects TRBV5-1 to TRBJ2-1; TRBD2 matches at 12 bases. The CDR3 runs 17 residues. V gave up 0 bases and J gave up 7 bases; unmatched junction bases: 8. Germline CDR1 is SGHRS and CDR2 is YFSETQ. CDR3 protein: CASSLGLAGAPRNEQFF. In DNA, the CDR3 is TGCGCCAGCAGCTTGGGACTAGCGGGAGCCCCCAGAAATGAGCAGTTCTTC.

This clonotype was seen at least ten times. The J gene is TRBJ2-1, the V gene TRBV21-1; TRBD1 is the table's D call and was not checked against the DNA. TRBV21-1 is an annotated pseudogene. The CDR3 is made up of 17 amino acids. The CDR3 loop reads CASTNRTGGGSYNEQFF. CDR3 nucleotides: TGTGCCAGCACGAACCGGACAGGCGGGGGCTCCTACAATGAGCAGTTCTTC.

This clonotype occurred many times. The chain uses TRBV12-3 or TRBV12-4 and TRBJ2-1, with D unresolved. V lost 2 bases and J lost 10, with 9 bases in between. The CDR3 length is 12 residues. The CDR3 DNA is TGTGCCAGCAGTTTAAAAGCGTGGGAGCAGTTCTTC. Translated: CASSLKAWEQFF.

Many counts were recorded for this clonotype. The chain joins TRBV24-1 to TRBJ2-1; 7 nucleotides match TRBD2. CDR1 and CDR2 from the germline V gene are KGHDR and SFDVKD. V gave up 6 bases and J gave up 9 bases; unmatched junction bases: 4. The CDR3 runs 12 residues. Here the CDR3 reads CATSLPGGEQFF. The CDR3 DNA is TGTGCCACCAGTCTACCGGGAGGTGAGCAGTTCTTC.

This clonotype has only a few counts. This chain uses TRBV7-2 with TRBJ2-7; TRBD1 might be the D (5 bases). In germline, CDR1 is SGHTA, CDR2 FQGNSA. Deletions cut 6 bases from V and 0 bases from J, with 12 bases between. This CDR3 has 14 residues. The CDR3: CASRRQFSSYEQYF. The DNA for the CDR3 is TGTGCCAGCAGGAGACAGTTCTCCTCCTACGAGCAGTACTTC.